The 13 T cell receptor beta chains in this list originate from one sample, sequenced in a study of T cell repertoires in cytomegalovirus infection. One entry per CDR3 protein results from TCRdb running MiXCR on the reads. Of hundreds of thousands of distinct CDR3 sequences detected, about 9.2% appear once; the ten largest clones hold around 2.5%. Material for sequencing was PBMCs. These receptors were taken from a human donor in good health (CMV status not recorded). Some clones in this sample may be carry-over from other donors' samples.

This clonotype was seen repeatedly, ten times or more. This chain connects TRBV28 to TRBJ2-3; D is uncertain. This CDR3 spans 12 amino acids. The germline V and J ends were trimmed by 6 bases and 6 bases, with 10 bases remaining between them. CDR1 and CDR2 (germline): MDHEN, SYDVKM. The CDR3 region is CASRWGMDTQYF. In nucleotides, the CDR3 is TGTGCCAGCAGATGGGGAATGGATACGCAGTATTTT.

This clonotype has a handful of counts. The chain couples TRBV20-1 to TRBJ1-5; D remains ambiguous. This CDR3 comprises 16 residues. Germline CDR1 is DFQATT and CDR2 is SNEGSKA (reference sequence). Trimming took off 2 bases at V and 2 bases at J, with 16 bases between the two ends. In DNA, the CDR3 is TGCAGTGCTAGATCTGGAGGGAGCGGGGGCAATCAGCCCCAGCATTTT. Translating gives CSARSGGSGGNQPQHF.

This clonotype was seen at least ten times. The J gene is TRBJ1-3, the V gene TRBV6-1; D is possibly TRBD1 (5 bases). This CDR3 has 14 residues. Germline V lookup: CDR1 MNHNS, CDR2 SASEGT. V was trimmed by 6 bases and J by 0 bases, leaving 9 bases between them. The CDR3 DNA reads as TGTGCCAGCAGACCGACAGCCTCTGGAAACACCATATATTTT. Translation: CASRPTASGNTIYF.

This clonotype was recorded many times. This chain links TRBV7-9 with TRBJ2-7; D may correspond to TRBD1 or TRBD2 (7 bases each). The V and J ends lost 5 bases and 4 bases respectively, with 33 bases between them. Germline V gene lookup returns CDR1 SEHNR and CDR2 FQNEAQ (reference sequence). The CDR3 contains 20 residues. The CDR3 DNA reads as TGTGCCAGCAGCCTACGCTTACAAGGAGACAGGGCCCGGGGGGCTTACGAGCAGTACGTC. Its protein product is CASSLRLQGDRARGAYEQYV.

The V and J genes are TRBV5-6 and TRBJ2-7; 9 bases agree with TRBD1. This CDR3 is 15 amino acids long. The V gene end was trimmed by 3 bases and the J gene end by 2 bases; junction bases not matched to a gene: 6. In germline, CDR1 is SGHDT, CDR2 YYEEEE. CDR3 protein: CASSSGQGIPYEQYV. The CDR3 bases are TGTGCCAGCAGCTCGGGACAGGGAATCCCCTACGAGCAGTACGTC.

This clonotype has ten or more counts. This CDR3 reads CASSLVGGLSTDTQYF. The CDR3 DNA reads TGTGCCAGCAGCTTAGTCGGGGGCCTAAGCACAGATACGCAGTATTTT. This chain joins TRBV7-2 and TRBJ2-3, with D possibly called TRBD1 or TRBD2 (6 bases each). V was clipped by 1 base and J by 0 bases, with 11 bases between them. This CDR3 spans 16 amino acids. Germline loops: CDR1 SGHTA, CDR2 FQGNSA.

In this sample, this clonotype turned up many times. The rearrangement uses TRBV14 and TRBJ2-7, with D possibly being TRBD1 (5 bases). V lost 6 bases and J lost 2, with 11 bases in between. The V gene's germline CDR1 is SGHDN and CDR2 FVKESK. The CDR3 contains 13 residues. In nucleotides, the CDR3 is TGTGCCAGCAGTCATACAGGTGCCTACGAGCAGTACGTC. This sequence encodes CASSHTGAYEQYV.

A few counts support this clonotype. The CDR3 loop is CASSLGPASGGAADTQYF. The CDR3 DNA sequence: TGTGCCAGCAGCTTAGGACCCGCTAGCGGGGGGGCCGCAGATACGCAGTATTTT. The chain recombines TRBV13 with TRBJ2-3; TRBD2 aligns across 12 bases. V dropped 0 bases and J dropped 4; count of bases not matched to a gene: 8. Germline CDR1 PRHDT, CDR2 FYEKMQ (reference sequence). The CDR3 length is 18 residues.

The V gene is TRBV7-4, the J gene TRBJ2-2, with a possible D match to TRBD2 (5 bases). V was shortened by 5 bases and J by 1 base, with 14 bases between the two germline ends. The germline CDR1 and CDR2 sequences are SGHVT and SQSDAQ. This CDR3 region has 16 residues. CDR3 nucleotides: TGTGCCAGCAGCCCTGGGGTAGCGAGGAACACCGGGGAGCTGTTTTTT. Protein: CASSPGVARNTGELFF.

The sample holds many counts of this clonotype. This chain connects TRBV5-1 to TRBJ2-7; 13 bases line up with TRBD2. CDR3 length equals 19 residues. The V segment lost 4 bases and the J segment 2 bases; nucleotides outside the gene matches: 15. Germline values: CDR1 SGHRS, CDR2 YFSETQ. CDR3 sequence (DNA): TGCGCCAGCAGCCGCCTCCGGACTAGCGGGGGAGCTGTCCCCTACGAGCAGTACTTC. Amino acids: CASSRLRTSGGAVPYEQYF.

The table lists this clonotype with many counts. The chain employs TRBV12-3 or TRBV12-4 and TRBJ2-3; D perhaps matches TRBD2 (5 bases). The CDR3 extends over 12 amino acids. The germline V and J ends were trimmed by 8 bases and 1 base, with 7 bases remaining between them. CDR3 sequence: CASHSGTDTQYF. The CDR3 nucleotides read TGTGCCAGCCATAGCGGCACAGATACGCAGTATTTT.

This clonotype has a handful of counts. This chain joins TRBV10-3 and TRBJ2-3; 11 bases are shared with TRBD1. CDR3 size: 13 residues. V was clipped by 10 bases and J by 4 bases; unmatched bases: 4. CDR1 is ENHRY and CDR2 is SYGVKD in the germline V gene. The CDR3 nucleotides are TGTGCCACGACGGGACAGGGGGCAGATACGCAGTATTTT. This encodes CATTGQGADTQYF.

The chain is built from TRBV14 and TRBJ2-1; D might be TRBD1 or TRBD2, each matching 5 bases. Trimming left V 4 bases short and J 14 bases short, with 12 bases between. Per germline, CDR1 SGHDN and CDR2 FVKESK. CDR3 length equals 11 residues. CDR3 nucleotides: TGTGCCAGCAGCCTCGGGGACCGAGAGTTCTTC. Protein sequence: CASSLGDREFF.